This T cell receptor beta chain is drawn from a study of post-analysis software for immune sequencing data. Study at large: The cohort encompassed relapsing-remitting, secondary progressive and progressive-relapsing multiple sclerosis disease courses. General study findings and limits: About 5 TRBV segments were more frequent in patients than controls; TRBV5-6, TRBV5-1 and TRBV20-1 belonged to this group. A significant reduction in normalized Chao1 diversity was observed in multiple sclerosis patients versus controls.

Details on this clonotype: Its target is unknown. Germline and junction disagree at one end, which may indicate a read error.

The length of the CDR3 is 18 residues. Germline CDR1 MGHRA, CDR2 YSYEKL. Built from TCR beta cDNA, the libraries had unique molecular identifiers in them. A single record per CDR3 protein comes from TCRdb applying MiXCR to the PCR reads. The sample yields fewer than 700,000 distinct CDR3 sequences, 44% seen once. Material: blood. The source is a girl aged 10 to 17 with multiple sclerosis. V is TRBV4-1 and J is TRBJ2-1; 15 nucleotides align to TRBD2. CDR3: CASSQVGGGLAGGSEQFF. The CDR3 bases are TGCGCCAGTAGCCAAGTAGGAGGGGGACTAGCGGGAGGTAGTGAGCAGTTCTTC.